The rows below give T cell receptor beta chains drawn from one sample of a study of cytomegalovirus exposure and HLA in healthy donors. The data were produced by immunoSEQ multiplex PCR, yet TCRdb's version contains in-frame clones alone and is incomplete. The sample consists of some 140,000 clones, roughly nine tenths of them appearing once. The sequencing sample was made of PBMCs. Receptors were obtained from a woman under 30 in good health and CMV-seropositive. Both conserved end residues are part of each CDR3. D genes are given only for firm matches. Clone size appears in some rows only: once, few, many, or a class for an expanded clone.

V gene	D gene	J gene	clone size	CDR3 protein	CDR3 DNA
TRBV5-1	TRBD1	TRBJ2-2	.	CASSLSNRGSPSGVTGELFF	TGCGCCAGCAGCTTGTCTAACAGGGGTTCCCCCTCAGGTGTCACCGGGGAGCTGTTTTTT
TRBV11-2	.	TRBJ1-1	.	CASSATRPEYMNTEAFF	TGTGCCAGCAGCGCGACACGCCCGGAATACATGAACACTGAAGCTTTCTTT
TRBV7-5	.	TRBJ2-1	.	CVRSLDRELLKGQFF	TGTGTCAGAAGCTTAGACAGGGAGCTCCTCAAGGGGCAGTTCTTC
TRBV6-1	TRBD1	TRBJ2-7	.	CASNNNRGRTHEQYF	TGTGCCAGCAATAACAACAGGGGGCGAACCCACGAGCAGTACTTC
TRBV10-3	.	TRBJ1-2	.	CAISESTGIINYGYTF	TGTGCCATCAGTGAGTCAACAGGGATTATAAACTATGGCTACACCTTC
TRBV28	.	TRBJ2-7	few	CASSVFQGTYEQYF	TGTGCCAGCAGTGTATTCCAGGGGACCTACGAGCAGTACTTC
TRBV28	.	TRBJ2-5	.	CASSIGVGGPRTQYF	TGTGCCAGCAGTATCGGGGTCGGGGGACCTCGGACCCAGTACTTC
TRBV6-6	.	TRBJ1-3	.	CASSYPRESSGNTIYF	TGTGCCAGCAGTTACCCCCGGGAGAGCTCTGGAAACACCATATATTTT
TRBV2	.	TRBJ2-2	.	CASSVSAGAPTGELFF	TGTGCCAGCAGTGTTTCCGCGGGGGCCCCCACCGGGGAGCTGTTTTTT
TRBV11-2	.	TRBJ2-3	.	CASRISTVASGFDTQYF	TGTGCCAGCAGGATTAGTACGGTAGCGAGTGGGTTCGATACGCAGTATTTT
TRBV7-2	.	TRBJ2-7	once	CASSSTRRGAGNSYEQYF	TGTGCCAGCAGCTCCACCCGCCGGGGGGCGGGGAACTCCTACGAGCAGTACTTC
TRBV13	TRBD2	TRBJ2-5	once	CASSRAGFGETQYF	TGTGCCAGCAGCCGAGCGGGGTTCGGGGAGACCCAGTACTTC
TRBV27	.	TRBJ1-1	.	CASSLGSRDTEAFF	TGTGCCAGCAGTTTAGGGTCCAGGGACACTGAAGCTTTCTTT
TRBV11-2	TRBD1	TRBJ1-2	.	CASSLDPGQGINYGYTF	TGTGCCAGCAGCTTAGATCCTGGACAGGGGATTAACTATGGCTACACCTTC
TRBV19	TRBD1	TRBJ1-2	.	CASSDREEANYGYTF	TGTGCCAGTAGCGACAGGGAGGAAGCTAACTATGGCTACACCTTC
TRBV21-1	.	TRBJ2-3	.	CASSSGGGRRGPDTQYF	TGTGCCAGCAGCTCAGGCGGGGGGCGCAGGGGTCCAGATACGCAGTATTTT
TRBV11-3	.	TRBJ1-6	.	CASSQGTSSPLHF	TGTGCCAGCAGCCAAGGGACTTCCTCACCCCTCCACTTT
TRBV27	.	TRBJ2-2	.	CASRTYGQNTGELFF	TGTGCCAGCAGGACCTACGGACAGAACACCGGGGAGCTGTTTTTT
TRBV19	.	TRBJ1-3	.	CASSIRGYGNTIYF	TGTGCCAGTAGTATCCGGGGTTACGGAAACACCATATATTTT
TRBV7-2	.	TRBJ1-2	few	CASSSLKGYTF	TGTGCCAGCAGCTCCTTAAAAGGCTACACCTTC
TRBV2	TRBD2	TRBJ2-5	.	CASKTSGVQETQYF	TGTGCCAGCAAGACTAGCGGGGTACAAGAGACCCAGTACTTC
TRBV6-5	TRBD1	TRBJ2-5	.	CASKGSGQGWETQYF	TGTGCCAGCAAGGGATCGGGACAGGGTTGGGAGACCCAGTACTTC
TRBV27	.	TRBJ1-5	.	CASSPGVPAQPQHF	TGTGCCAGCAGTCCGGGGGTTCCAGCTCAGCCCCAGCATTTT
TRBV28	TRBD1	TRBJ1-2	.	CASSASTGANHYGYTF	TGTGCCAGCAGCGCAAGTACAGGGGCGAATCACTATGGCTACACCTTC
TRBV30	TRBD2	TRBJ2-3	few	CAWSVRKRGDSDTQYF	TGTGCCTGGAGTGTACGAAAGCGGGGGGACTCAGATACGCAGTATTTT
TRBV5-8	TRBD1	TRBJ2-3	.	CASSSRQGSDRTDTQYF	TGTGCCAGCAGCTCCCGACAGGGATCCGACCGCACAGATACGCAGTATTTT
TRBV7-9	TRBD1	TRBJ2-7	.	CASSTRTGGEQYF	TGTGCCAGCAGCACCCGGACAGGGGGCGAGCAGTACTTC
TRBV6-1	.	TRBJ1-1	.	CASSEVVNTEAFF	TGTGCCAGCAGTGAAGTAGTGAACACTGAAGCTTTCTTT
TRBV11-2	TRBD2	TRBJ2-3	.	CASSLSGLGGTDTQYF	TGTGCCAGCAGCTTAAGCGGACTCGGGGGGACAGATACGCAGTATTTT
TRBV19	TRBD1	TRBJ1-5	.	CASSYRGQTTSNQPQHF	TGTGCCAGTAGTTACAGGGGACAAACGACGAGCAATCAGCCCCAGCATTTT
TRBV28	.	TRBJ2-7	.	CASSFAGYEQYF	TGTGCCAGCAGTTTTGCGGGCTACGAGCAGTACTTC
TRBV9	.	TRBJ1-1	.	CASSVGTDEAFF	TGTGCCAGCAGCGTAGGGACAGACGAAGCTTTCTTT